This TCR beta chain was captured by sequencing in a study of the immune and genomic landscape of osteosarcoma. Study details: Patients were roughly 58% male; roughly 77% had localized disease. Study-wide points: About 5 repertoires, each under 100 clonotypes, were dominated by one hyperexpanded clone. Average productive clonality was more than 0.08, with a maximum of roughly 0.3. Reference clonality came from outside normal skin and healthy blood, not matched tissue.

Points on this clone: Its antigen is as yet unknown.

Data came from immunoSEQ multiplex PCR; TCRdb stores just in-frame clones and leaves some out. The sample has some 4,600 clones, 60% to 80% seen once. From germline, CDR1 is MNHNY and CDR2 SVGAGI (reference sequence). CDR3 size: 15 residues. V dropped 0 bases and J dropped 4 bases, with 13 bases sitting between them. Poor-prognosis osteosarcoma patients supplied post-treatment primary, local recurrence and metastasis tumor specimens. The origin of this receptor is a human donor with osteosarcoma. What was sequenced was osteosarcoma tumor tissue from the femur. The chain joins TRBV6-6 to TRBJ2-7; D not certain. The CDR3 protein is CASSYSGLKLYEQYF. The CDR3 bases are TGTGCCAGCAGTTACTCCGGTCTAAAGCTATACGAGCAGTACTTC.